This T cell receptor beta chain was sequenced in a study of T cells after yellow fever vaccination (dated by TCRdb to between 2019 and 2020). About the full investigation: The SMART-Seq v4 Ultra Low Input RNA kit was used to prepare libraries from fractions with low cell numbers. The cohort comprised two healthy male donors, one aged 18 to 30 and one aged 30 to 39 years. Blood was drawn at multiple timepoints before and after primary and secondary immunization, with bulk PBMC replicates and cell subsets isolated. To follow T-cell clones before and after primary and booster YFV17D yellow fever vaccination, bulk TCR alpha and beta repertoires were sequenced over time.

TCR cDNA was made using 5'RACE template switching, a step that added a universal primer site and unique molecular identifiers. cDNA synthesis was primed from both the TCR alpha and TCR beta constant segments. Library amplification used two PCR steps, and the second PCR step added sample barcodes and sequencing adapters. Sequencing of the libraries was done on either Illumina HiSeq 2500 (2x100 bp) or NovaSeq (2x150 bp). The study's own analysis went as follows. Demultiplexing of reads and collapsing into UMI consensus sequences were performed with MIGEC, and V(D)J alignment was carried out with MiXCR. Vaccine-responding clonotypes were defined with edgeR using replicate PBMC samples, requiring FDR below 0.01 and a log2 fold change above 5 up to day 15. Each bulk clonotype was labeled CD4 or CD8 based on which sequenced repertoire, CD4 or CD8, contained the clonotype at higher abundance. TCRdb itself trimmed the public reads at Q25 with fastp, ran MiXCR and retained productive beta chains. Under each unique CDR3 protein, matching rows form one entry showing the most common genes and DNA. These V and J calls rely on TCRdb rather than the paper's analysis. This sample holds a few hundred thousand distinct CDR3 sequences; 6.5% to 8.5% were observed only once. Roughly 0.93% of the sample rests with the top ten.

This clonotype was seen at least ten times. Which antigen it targets is not known. The input lacks base qualities; no much larger clone sits a single base away. The investigation overall reported the following: The secondary T-cell response was found to be weaker but faster than the primary response, with a peak reached on day 5 rather than on day 15. A small fraction of clonotypes showed up in both the CD4 and CD8 compartments, probably as a result of convergent recombination. Only a couple of donors were included in the study, so the extent to which the findings can be generalized is limited. Because abundant contaminating clonotypes from the bulk population could be contained in FACS-sorted repertoires, computational filtering was required. Most clones expanded after primary vaccination (almost 97% of CD4 and 80% to 90% of CD8) were re-detected after the booster, suggesting that broad memory maintenance occurred.

The V and J ends are trimmed by 6 bases and 4 bases, leaving 16 bases between them. The germline V gene yields SNHLY for CDR1 and FYNNEI for CDR2. From the cysteine through the phenylalanine, the CDR3 covers 14 amino acids. The DNA shown is the 42-base CDR3, in frame from base 1. Interpreted using the paper, the treatment or condition label stands for: live attenuated yellow fever vaccine strain. A standard Ficoll-Paque protocol was used to isolate PBMCs from peripheral blood. Dynabeads CD4 and CD8 positive selection kits were used to isolate CD4 and CD8 T-cell fractions. TriZol was used to extract RNA from bulk PBMCs, CD4 and CD8 fractions, and dextramer-positive and dextramer-negative fractions.

The material was CD4+ T cells sorted from PBMCs, obtained 15 days after the yellow fever booster vaccination. The chain was built from TRBV2 and TRBJ2-7; the D region is possibly TRBD1 or TRBD2, each matching across 5 bases. The sequence derives from a man aged 25-40 years who received the YFV17D yellow fever vaccine. The nucleotide sequence is TGTGCCAGCAGGGGGACGGGGTTGGTTTACGAGCAGTACTTC. Its product reads: CASRGTGLVYEQYF.